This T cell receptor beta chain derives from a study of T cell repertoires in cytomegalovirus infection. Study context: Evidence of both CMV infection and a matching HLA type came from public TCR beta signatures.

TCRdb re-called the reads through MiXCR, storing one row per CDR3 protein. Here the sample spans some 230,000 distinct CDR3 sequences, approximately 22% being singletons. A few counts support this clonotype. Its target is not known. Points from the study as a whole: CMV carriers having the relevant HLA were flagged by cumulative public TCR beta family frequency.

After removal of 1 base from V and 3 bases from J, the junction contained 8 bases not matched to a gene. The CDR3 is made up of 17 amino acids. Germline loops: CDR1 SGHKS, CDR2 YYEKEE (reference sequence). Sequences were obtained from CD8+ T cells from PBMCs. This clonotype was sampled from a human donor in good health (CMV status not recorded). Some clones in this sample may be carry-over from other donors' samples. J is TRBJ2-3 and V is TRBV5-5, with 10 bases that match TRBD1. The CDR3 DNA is TGTGCCAGCAGCTTGCTCGGGACAGGGGAACGGACAGATACGCAGTATTTT. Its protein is CASSLLGTGERTDTQYF.